Below are 26 T cell receptor beta chains sequenced from a single sample in a study of OX40 agonist ivuxolimab in advanced cancers. Sequencing used immunoSEQ multiplex PCR; TCRdb keeps in-frame clones, though not all of them. Altogether about 99,000 clones are present, about 96% being singletons, with the ten largest covering about 2%. This specimen was CD4+ or CD8+ T cells sorted from blood, taken in a trial of the OX40 agonist ivuxolimab. Source of these receptors: an adult with an advanced solid tumor such as melanoma, head and neck, liver or kidney cancer.

The V and J genes are TRBV20-1 and TRBJ2-1; D ambiguous. Looked up from germline, CDR1 is DFQATT and CDR2 is SNEGSKA (reference sequence). V was cut by 6 bases and J by 8 bases, with 11 bases left in between. The CDR3 extends over 11 amino acids. CDR3 sequence: CSARVVDEQFF. The CDR3 DNA reads TGCAGTGCCCGCGTGGTCGATGAGCAGTTCTTC.

The chain carries TRBV9 and TRBJ2-1, with D perhaps matching TRBD2 (6 bases). The germline V and J ends were trimmed by 0 bases and 10 bases, with 8 bases remaining between them. Looked up from germline, CDR1 is SGDLS and CDR2 is YYNGEE. The CDR3 is 12 amino acids. This CDR3 is CASSVVAEEQFF. The CDR3 nucleotides are TGTGCCAGCAGCGTAGTAGCGGAGGAGCAGTTCTTC.

The chain has TRBV5-5 and TRBJ1-1; D is unclear. The CDR3 consists of 12 residues. The ends were cut back, 5 bases at V and 0 bases at J, with 5 bases in the middle. CDR1 is SGHKS and CDR2 is YYEKEE in the germline V gene (reference sequence). CDR3 sequence reads: CASSTVNTEAFF. DNA for the CDR3: TGTGCCAGCAGTACCGTGAACACTGAAGCTTTCTTT. Together with reference TRBV5-5 and TRBJ1-1, the CDR3 gives the full variable domain: DAGVTQSPTHLIKTRGQQVTLRCSPISGHKSVSWYQQVLGQGPQFIFQYYEKEERGRGNFPDRFSARQFPNYSSELNVNALLLGDSALYLCASSTVNTEAFFGQGTRLTVV.

V usage is TRBV25-1 and J usage is TRBJ2-5, with a weak D call TRBD2 (6 bases). In germline, CDR1 is MGHDK, CDR2 SYGVNS. The CDR3 runs 13 residues. The CDR3 loop reads CGASGELGETQYF. The CDR3 coding sequence is TGTGGGGCTTCGGGGGAGTTAGGAGAGACCCAGTACTTC. Full variable domain (outside the CDR3, taken from reference TRBV25-1 and TRBJ2-5): EADIYQTPRYLVIGTGKKITLECSQTMGHDKMYWYQQDPGMELHLIHYSYGVNSTEKGDLSSESTVSRIRTEHFPLTLESARPSHTSQYLCGASGELGETQYFGPGTRLLVL.

This clone was detected only once. The V gene is TRBV27, the J gene TRBJ2-7; 7 bases line up with TRBD2. Germline V gene sequence: CDR1 MNHEY, CDR2 SMNVEV (reference sequence). The CDR3 is 10 residues long. V lost 10 bases to trimming and J lost 6 bases; unmatched junction nucleotides: 3. CDR3 in amino acids: CATGTTEQYF. In DNA, the CDR3 is TGTGCCACCGGGACTACCGAGCAGTACTTC.

This rearrangement joins TRBV29-1 to TRBJ1-2; D uncertain. The V gene lost 3 bases and the J gene lost 5 bases, with 10 bases spanning the gap. This CDR3 region has 12 residues. The germline V gene has CDR1 SQVTM and CDR2 ANQGSEA. This CDR3 reads CSVEAQVYGYTF. As DNA, the CDR3 is TGCAGCGTTGAGGCGCAAGTATATGGCTACACCTTC.

This chain joins TRBV2 and TRBJ2-1, with 12 bases fitting TRBD2. The CDR3 runs to 15 residues. The V and J ends lost 8 bases and 5 bases, in that order; junction bases with no gene match: 7. CDR1 is SNHLY, CDR2 FYNNEI, per germline. The CDR3 nucleotides are TGTGCCAGCCTTCGGACTAGCGGGGAAAACAATGAGCAGTTCTTC. Protein product: CASLRTSGENNEQFF.

This chain joins TRBV19 and TRBJ2-5; D not certain. The germline gives CDR1 LNHDA, CDR2 SQIVND (reference sequence). This CDR3 is 14 amino acids long. The V and J ends lost 5 bases and 3 bases respectively, with 13 bases between them. The CDR3 DNA reads TGTGCCAGTAGTGCCGCTTGGGCGGAAGAGACCCAGTACTTC. This codes for CASSAAWAEETQYF.

In this sample, this clone turned up once. The gene calls are TRBV7-8 and TRBJ2-7, with 8 bases matching TRBD1. This CDR3 contains 14 residues. Germline trimming cut 1 base from V and 7 bases from J; bases unmatched to any gene: 6. Germline lookup yields CDR1 SGHVS and CDR2 FQNEAQ. CDR3: CASSLGVRGLEQYF. DNA for the CDR3: TGTGCCAGCAGCTTAGGCGTCAGGGGGCTTGAGCAGTACTTC.

The V call is TRBV19, the J call TRBJ2-1; perhaps D is TRBD1 or TRBD2 (6 bases each). This CDR3 comprises 12 residues. Germline-derived CDR1 and CDR2 are LNHDA and SQIVND (reference sequence). V lost 3 bases and J lost 8, with 8 bases in between. CDR3 nucleotides: TGTGCCAGTAGTATCGGGGGCGATGAGCAGTTCTTC. It specifies CASSIGGDEQFF.

The chain links TRBV9 to TRBJ2-5, with D perhaps TRBD2 (6 bases). Trimming cost V 0 bases and J 5 bases, with 14 bases left between them. The germline CDR1 and CDR2 sequences are SGDLS and YYNGEE. This CDR3 contains 15 residues. CDR3 DNA sequence: TGTGCCAGCAGCGTAGCGGCCAGGGAGGAGGAGACCCAGTACTTC. The encoded protein is CASSVAAREEETQYF.

The DNA for the CDR3 is TGTGCCAGCAGTTCGACTACCGGGACAGGGAGACCCCTCTATGGCTACACCTTC. It codes for CASSSTTGTGRPLYGYTF. The chain has TRBV28 and TRBJ1-2; 9 bases fit TRBD1. Germline V lookup: CDR1 MDHEN, CDR2 SYDVKM. V shed 4 bases and J 4 bases; nucleotides not matched to a gene: 16. CDR3 length: 18 residues.

In this sample, this clone turned up once. The chain has TRBV5-4 and TRBJ2-4; D uncertain. This CDR3 region has 16 residues. V was cut by 2 bases and J by 6 bases, with 18 bases left in between. Germline CDR1 reads SGHNT; CDR2 reads YYREEE (reference sequence). The CDR3 DNA reads as TGTGCCAGCAGCTTTGTTAGCCTAATGGACCTAAACATTCAGTACTTC. Translating gives CASSFVSLMDLNIQYF. The entire variable domain, with the rest obtained from reference TRBV5-4 and TRBJ2-4, is as follows: ETGVTQSPTHLIKTRGQQVTLRCSSQSGHNTVSWYQQALGQGPQFIFQYYREEENGRGNFPPRFSGLQFPNYSSELNVNALELDDSALYLCASSFVSLMDLNIQYFGAGTRLSVL.

V gene TRBV7-8 combines with J gene TRBJ2-7, with 8 bases matching TRBD1. Germline CDR1 is SGHVS and CDR2 is FQNEAQ. Trimming at V came to 4 bases and at J to 7 bases, leaving 3 bases not matched to a gene. This CDR3 is built from 12 residues. This CDR3 is CASSSDRVEQYF. The CDR3 DNA follows: TGTGCCAGCAGCTCGGACAGGGTAGAGCAGTACTTC.

The chain joins TRBV27 to TRBJ2-1; D not resolved. CDR1 and CDR2 from the germline V gene are MNHEY and SMNVEV (reference sequence). Trimming stripped 3 bases from V and 0 bases from J, with 3 bases between. This CDR3 is 13 amino acids long. This CDR3 is CASSFLSYNEQFF. In DNA, the CDR3 is TGTGCCAGCAGTTTCCTCTCCTACAATGAGCAGTTCTTC.

The chain is built from TRBV7-9 and TRBJ2-5; TRBD1 matches at 7 bases. The germline gives CDR1 SEHNR, CDR2 FQNEAQ (reference sequence). This CDR3 has 16 amino acids. The junction had 13 bases not matched to a gene; V was cut back by 8 bases and J by 1 base. For the CDR3, the DNA is TGTGCCAGCCTTCCCCGGGACAGTGTCTTCCAAGAGACCCAGTACTTC. It translates to CASLPRDSVFQETQYF.

This clone was detected only once. This chain connects TRBV4-3 to TRBJ1-5; 7 nucleotides agree with TRBD1. J lost 3 bases, V lost 2 bases, and 7 bases had no gene match. Germline V gene sequence: CDR1 LGHNA, CDR2 YSLEER. This CDR3 is built from 16 residues. CDR3 region: CASSQSLTGFNQPQHF. CDR3 nucleotides: TGCGCCAGCAGCCAATCCCTGACAGGGTTCAATCAGCCCCAGCATTTT.

J is TRBJ2-2 and V is TRBV5-4; 8 bases are shared with TRBD2. This CDR3 comprises 15 residues. Germline V CDR1 and CDR2: SGHNT, YYREEE (reference sequence). Trimming took 4 bases from V and 5 from J; bases not matched to a gene: 7. In DNA, the CDR3 is TGTGCCAGCAGCATCAGCGGGAGAGGGACCGGGGAGCTGTTTTTT. This encodes CASSISGRGTGELFF.

CDR3 nucleotide sequence: TGTGCGTCCCTCAAATCTCGGCTAGCGGGAGAGGAGCAGTTCTTC. This sequence encodes CASLKSRLAGEEQFF. V gene TRBV7-9 combines with J gene TRBJ2-1, with 10 positions matching TRBD2. In germline, CDR1 is SEHNR, CDR2 FQNEAQ (reference sequence). This CDR3 is 15 amino acids long. The complete variable domain, with remaining parts taken from reference TRBV7-9 and TRBJ2-1, reads DTGVSQNPRHKITKRGQNVTFRCDPISEHNRLYWYRQTLGQGPEFLTYFQNEAQLEKSRLLSDRFSAERPKGSFSTLEIQRTEQGDSAMYLCASLKSRLAGEEQFFGPGTRLTVL.

The count of this clone is one. The genes are TRBV28 and TRBJ2-1, with D unclear. With 2 bases removed from V and 6 bases from J, the gap between germline ends came to 14 bases. Germline V lookup: CDR1 MDHEN, CDR2 SYDVKM. The CDR3 contains 15 residues. Here the CDR3 reads CASSLVNSYTNEQFF. The CDR3 nucleotides read TGTGCCAGCAGTTTAGTAAATTCTTACACCAATGAGCAGTTCTTC.

The chain recombines TRBV28 with TRBJ1-4, with D perhaps matching TRBD1 (5 bases). CDR3 size: 14 residues. Trimming cost V 3 bases and J 6 bases, with 11 bases left between them. CDR1 and CDR2 (germline): MDHEN, SYDVKM. Here the CDR3 reads CASSFRLGDEKLFF. CDR3 nucleotides: TGTGCCAGCAGTTTCCGGTTGGGGGATGAAAAACTGTTTTTT.

The chain uses TRBV5-4 and TRBJ1-1; unclear D gene. The germline V gene encodes CDR1 SGHNT and CDR2 YYREEE (reference sequence). The CDR3 loop spans 12 amino acids. V dropped 4 bases and J dropped 5 bases, with 9 bases sitting between them. CDR3 coding DNA: TGTGCCAGCAGCCAATTGGGAACTGAAGCTTTCTTT. Protein product: CASSQLGTEAFF.

This clone was observed once. This chain joins TRBV28 and TRBJ2-3; D may match TRBD1 or TRBD2 (5 bases each). Trimming removed 3 bases from V and 8 bases from J, with 12 bases in between. Germline CDR1 reads MDHEN; CDR2 reads SYDVKM. CDR3 size: 13 residues. CDR3 residues: CASSFGTPGTQYF. DNA for the CDR3: TGTGCCAGCAGTTTCGGGACCCCCGGTACGCAGTATTTT.

Comments on this clone: Other nucleotide sequences in the sample specify the same CDR3. The chain employs TRBV7-9 and TRBJ2-3; 10 bases are a match to TRBD2. Germline V lookup: CDR1 SEHNR, CDR2 FQNEAQ (reference sequence). With V trimmed by 0 bases and J by 2 bases, 8 bases remained unmatched. The CDR3 spans 18 residues. In DNA, the CDR3 is TGTGCCAGCAGCTTAGCGGGGGCACTAGCGGGGACCACAGATACGCAGTATTTT. Translation: CASSLAGALAGTTDTQYF.

V and J are TRBV7-9 and TRBJ1-1; D remains unclear. CDR3 length: 12 amino acids. V gave up 3 bases and J gave up 6 bases, with 8 bases separating them. Germline CDR1 SEHNR, CDR2 FQNEAQ (reference sequence). CDR3 in amino acids: CASSFNHAEAFF. The CDR3 DNA sequence: TGTGCCAGCAGCTTCAACCACGCTGAAGCTTTCTTT. Together with reference TRBV7-9 and TRBJ1-1, the CDR3 gives the full variable domain: DTGVSQNPRHKITKRGQNVTFRCDPISEHNRLYWYRQTLGQGPEFLTYFQNEAQLEKSRLLSDRFSAERPKGSFSTLEIQRTEQGDSAMYLCASSFNHAEAFFGQGTRLTVV.

This sequence joins TRBV23-1 and TRBJ2-6; D may be TRBD2 (6 bases). TRBV23-1 is an ORF, and what it does is uncertain. The CDR3 is 18 amino acids. The germline V and J ends were trimmed by 6 bases and 0 bases, with 18 bases remaining between them. In nucleotides, the CDR3 is TGCGCCAGCAGCGATGCGGGGCAGGGTTCCTCTGGGGCCAACGTCCTGACTTTC. Its protein product is CASSDAGQGSSGANVLTF.